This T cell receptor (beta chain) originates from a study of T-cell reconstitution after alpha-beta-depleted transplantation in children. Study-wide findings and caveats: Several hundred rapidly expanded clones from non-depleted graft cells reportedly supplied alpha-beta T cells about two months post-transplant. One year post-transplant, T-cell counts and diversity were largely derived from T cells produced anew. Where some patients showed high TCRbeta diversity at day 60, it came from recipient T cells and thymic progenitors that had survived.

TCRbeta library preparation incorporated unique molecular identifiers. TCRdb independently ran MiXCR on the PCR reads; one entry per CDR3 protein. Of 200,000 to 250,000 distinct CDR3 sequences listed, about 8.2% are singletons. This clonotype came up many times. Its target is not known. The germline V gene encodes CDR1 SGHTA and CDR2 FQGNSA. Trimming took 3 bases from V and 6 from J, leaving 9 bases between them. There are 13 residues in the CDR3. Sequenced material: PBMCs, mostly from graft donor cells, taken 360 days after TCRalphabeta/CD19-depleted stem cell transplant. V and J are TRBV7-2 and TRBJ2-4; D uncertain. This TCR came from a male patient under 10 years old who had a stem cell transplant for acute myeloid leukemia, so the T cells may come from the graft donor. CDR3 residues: CASSFGRLNIQYF. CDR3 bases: TGTGCCAGCAGCTTCGGACGGTTAAACATTCAGTACTTC. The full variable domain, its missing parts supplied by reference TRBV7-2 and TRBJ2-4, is GAGVSQSPSNKVTEKGKDVELRCDPISGHTALYWYRQSLGQGLEFLIYFQGNSAPDKSGLPSDRFSAERTGGSVSTLTIQRTQQEDSAVYLCASSFGRLNIQYFGAGTRLSVL.